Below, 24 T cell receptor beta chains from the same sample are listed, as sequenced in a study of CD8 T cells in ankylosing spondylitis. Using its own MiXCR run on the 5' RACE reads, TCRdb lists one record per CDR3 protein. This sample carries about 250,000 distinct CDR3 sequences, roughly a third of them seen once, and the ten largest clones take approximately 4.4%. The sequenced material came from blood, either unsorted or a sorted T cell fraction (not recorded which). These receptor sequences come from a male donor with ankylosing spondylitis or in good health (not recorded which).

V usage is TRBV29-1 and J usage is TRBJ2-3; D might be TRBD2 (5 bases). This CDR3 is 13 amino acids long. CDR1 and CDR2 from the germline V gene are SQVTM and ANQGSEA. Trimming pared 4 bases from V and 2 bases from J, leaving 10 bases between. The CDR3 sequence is CSVVGAHTDTQYF. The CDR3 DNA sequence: TGCAGCGTTGTGGGAGCCCACACAGATACGCAGTATTTT.

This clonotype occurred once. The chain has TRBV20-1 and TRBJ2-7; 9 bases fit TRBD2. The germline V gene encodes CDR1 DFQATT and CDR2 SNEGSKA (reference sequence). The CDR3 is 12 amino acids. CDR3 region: CRIAGEDYEQYF. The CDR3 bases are TGCAGGATAGCGGGGGAGGACTACGAGCAGTACTTC.

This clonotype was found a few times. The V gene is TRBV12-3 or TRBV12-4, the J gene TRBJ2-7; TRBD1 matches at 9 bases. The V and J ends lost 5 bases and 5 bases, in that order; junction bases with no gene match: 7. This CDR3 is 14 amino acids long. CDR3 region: CASSTGQGVHEQYF. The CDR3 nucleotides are TGTGCCAGCAGTACGGGACAGGGTGTCCACGAGCAGTACTTC.

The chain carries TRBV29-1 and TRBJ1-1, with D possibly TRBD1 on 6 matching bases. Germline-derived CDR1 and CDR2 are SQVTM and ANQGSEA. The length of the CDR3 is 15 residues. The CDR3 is CAMGGRYAGNTEAFF. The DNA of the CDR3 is TGCGCTATGGGGGGGCGGTACGCCGGGAACACTGAAGCTTTCTTT.

The CDR3 DNA follows: TGCAGCGCAGGGGGCTACAATGAGCAGTTCTTC. It encodes CSAGGYNEQFF. The V and J genes are TRBV29-1 and TRBJ2-1; 7 bases align to TRBD1. The CDR3 consists of 11 residues. Germline V CDR1 and CDR2: SQVTM, ANQGSEA. V dropped 7 bases and J dropped 3; count of bases not matched to a gene: 0.

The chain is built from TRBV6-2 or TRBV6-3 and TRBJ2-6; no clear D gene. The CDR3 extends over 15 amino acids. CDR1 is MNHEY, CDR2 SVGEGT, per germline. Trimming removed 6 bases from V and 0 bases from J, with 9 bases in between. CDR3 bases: TGTGCCAGCAGCCTACTCAGCTCTGGGGCCAACGTCCTGACTTTC. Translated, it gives CASSLLSSGANVLTF.

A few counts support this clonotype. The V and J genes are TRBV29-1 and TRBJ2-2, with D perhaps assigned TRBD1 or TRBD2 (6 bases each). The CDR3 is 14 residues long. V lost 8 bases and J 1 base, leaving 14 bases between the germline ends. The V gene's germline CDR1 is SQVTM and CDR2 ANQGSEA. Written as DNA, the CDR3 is TGCAGCTCCACAGGGACTCAGAACACCGGGGAGCTGTTTTTT. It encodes CSSTGTQNTGELFF.

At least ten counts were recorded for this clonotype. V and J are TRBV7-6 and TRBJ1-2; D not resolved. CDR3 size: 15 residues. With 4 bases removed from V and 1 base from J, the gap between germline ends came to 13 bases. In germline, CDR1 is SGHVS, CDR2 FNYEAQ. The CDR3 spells CASSYSRGLNYGYTF. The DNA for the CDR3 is TGTGCCAGCAGCTACTCCCGTGGGCTTAACTATGGCTACACCTTC.

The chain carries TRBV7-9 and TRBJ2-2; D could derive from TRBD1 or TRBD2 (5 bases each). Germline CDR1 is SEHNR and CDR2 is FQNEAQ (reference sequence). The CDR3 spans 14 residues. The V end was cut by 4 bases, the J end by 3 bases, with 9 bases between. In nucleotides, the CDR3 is TGTGCCAGCAGCTCGACGGGGCACACCGGGGAGCTGTTTTTT. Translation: CASSSTGHTGELFF.

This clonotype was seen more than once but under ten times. CDR3 sequence: CAIRGGTANTGELFF. The CDR3 coding sequence is TGTGCCATCAGAGGGGGCACAGCGAACACCGGGGAGCTGTTTTTT. The chain links TRBV10-3 to TRBJ2-2, with 7 bases identical to TRBD1. Germline V CDR1 and CDR2: ENHRY, SYGVKD. The CDR3 extends over 15 amino acids. The V gene end was trimmed by 6 bases and the J gene end by 0 bases; junction bases not matched to a gene: 4.

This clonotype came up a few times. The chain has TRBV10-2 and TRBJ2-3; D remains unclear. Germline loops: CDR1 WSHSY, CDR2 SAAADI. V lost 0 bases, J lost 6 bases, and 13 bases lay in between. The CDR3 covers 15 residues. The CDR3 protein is CASSESKMKGDTQYF. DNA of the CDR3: TGCGCCAGCAGTGAGTCAAAGATGAAAGGGGATACGCAGTATTTT.

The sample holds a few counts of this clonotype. CDR3 coding DNA: TGTGCCAGCAGTGACTTAGACAGGGGGACCTACAATGAGCAGTTCTTC. Protein sequence: CASSDLDRGTYNEQFF. The chain couples TRBV6-4 to TRBJ2-1, with 9 bases fitting TRBD1. Germline loops: CDR1 MRHNA, CDR2 SNTAGT. CDR3 length: 16 amino acids. V lost 1 base, J lost 2 bases, and 3 bases stayed unmatched.

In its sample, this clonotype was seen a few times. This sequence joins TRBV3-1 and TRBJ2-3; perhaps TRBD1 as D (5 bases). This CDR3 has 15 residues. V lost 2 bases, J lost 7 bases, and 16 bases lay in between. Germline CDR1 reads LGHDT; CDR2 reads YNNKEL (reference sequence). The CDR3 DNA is TGTGCCAGCAGCCAACGGACAAGAGATAGTAATACGCAGTATTTT. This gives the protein CASSQRTRDSNTQYF.

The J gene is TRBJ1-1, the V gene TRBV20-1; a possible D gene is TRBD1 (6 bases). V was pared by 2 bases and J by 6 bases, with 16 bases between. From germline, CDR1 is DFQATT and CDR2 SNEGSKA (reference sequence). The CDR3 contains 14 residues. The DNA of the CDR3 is TGCAGTGCTAGACCGGACAGTGGATCCCCTGAAGCTTTCTTT. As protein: CSARPDSGSPEAFF.

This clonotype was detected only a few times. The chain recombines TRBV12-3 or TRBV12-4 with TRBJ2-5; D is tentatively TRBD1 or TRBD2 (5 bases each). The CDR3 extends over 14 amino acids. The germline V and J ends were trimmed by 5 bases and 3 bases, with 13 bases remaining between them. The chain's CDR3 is CASSLLWGKETQYF. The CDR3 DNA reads TGTGCCAGCAGTCTTCTCTGGGGGAAAGAGACCCAGTACTTC.

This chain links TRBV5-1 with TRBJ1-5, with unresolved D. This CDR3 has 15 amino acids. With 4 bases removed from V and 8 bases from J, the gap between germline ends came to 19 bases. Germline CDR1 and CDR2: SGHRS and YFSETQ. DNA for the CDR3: TGCGCCAGCAGCCTCTTTGGGGATCCCCTCGAGCCCCAGCATTTT. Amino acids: CASSLFGDPLEPQHF.

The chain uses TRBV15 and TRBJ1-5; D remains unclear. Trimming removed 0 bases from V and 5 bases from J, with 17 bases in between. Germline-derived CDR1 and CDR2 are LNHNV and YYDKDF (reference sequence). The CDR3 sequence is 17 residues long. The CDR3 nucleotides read TGTGCCACCAGCAGAGATATCCCCAGCCCTCGAGATCAGCCCCAGCATTTT. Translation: CATSRDIPSPRDQPQHF.

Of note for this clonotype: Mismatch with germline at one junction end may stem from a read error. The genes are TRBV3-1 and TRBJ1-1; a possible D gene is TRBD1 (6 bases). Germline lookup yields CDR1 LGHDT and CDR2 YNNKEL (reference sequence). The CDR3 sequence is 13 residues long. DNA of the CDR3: TGTGCCAGCAGCCTCTCCCCCACAGGGACGATGCTCTTT. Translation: CASSLSPTGTMLF.

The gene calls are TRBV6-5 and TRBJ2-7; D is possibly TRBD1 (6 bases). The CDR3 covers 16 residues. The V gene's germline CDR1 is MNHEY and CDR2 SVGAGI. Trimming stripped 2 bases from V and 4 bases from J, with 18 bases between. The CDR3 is CASSYERGGSGYEQYF. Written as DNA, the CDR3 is TGTGCCAGCAGTTACGAAAGAGGGGGATCAGGTTACGAGCAGTACTTC.

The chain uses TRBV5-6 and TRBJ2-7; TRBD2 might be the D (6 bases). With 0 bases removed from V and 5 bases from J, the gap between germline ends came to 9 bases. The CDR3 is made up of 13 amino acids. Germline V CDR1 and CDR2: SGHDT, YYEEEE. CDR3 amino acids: CASSLGRRDEQYF. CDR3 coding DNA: TGTGCCAGCAGCTTGGGTAGGAGGGACGAGCAGTACTTC.

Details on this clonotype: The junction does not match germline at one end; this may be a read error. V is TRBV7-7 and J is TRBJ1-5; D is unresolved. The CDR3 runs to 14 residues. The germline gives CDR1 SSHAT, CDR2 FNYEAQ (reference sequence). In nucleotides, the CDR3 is TGTGCTAGCAGCTCCCCCCAAGGGTTTCAGCCCCAGCATTTT. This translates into CASSSPQGFQPQHF. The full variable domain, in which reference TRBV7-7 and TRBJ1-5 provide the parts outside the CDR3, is GAGVSQSPRYKVTKRGQDVTLRCDPISSHATLYWYQQALGQGPEFLTYFNYEAQPDKSGLPSDRFSAERPEGSISTLTIQRTEQRDSAMYRCASSSPQGFQPQHFGDGTRLSIL.

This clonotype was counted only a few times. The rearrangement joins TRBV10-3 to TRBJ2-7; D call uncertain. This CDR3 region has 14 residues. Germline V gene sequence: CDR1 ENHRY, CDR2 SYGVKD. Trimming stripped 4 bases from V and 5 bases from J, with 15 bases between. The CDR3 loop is CAISAVGLDDEQYF. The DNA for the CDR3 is TGTGCCATCAGTGCTGTGGGCCTAGACGACGAGCAGTACTTC.

CDR3 sequence (DNA): TGTGCCAGCCGCGCGGACGGGTACTACGAGCAGTACTTC. This encodes CASRADGYYEQYF. The rearrangement joins TRBV6-1 to TRBJ2-7, with D hard to call. This CDR3 is 13 amino acids long. V gave up 8 bases and J gave up 3 bases, with 14 bases separating them. CDR1 MNHNS and CDR2 SASEGT come from the germline V gene.

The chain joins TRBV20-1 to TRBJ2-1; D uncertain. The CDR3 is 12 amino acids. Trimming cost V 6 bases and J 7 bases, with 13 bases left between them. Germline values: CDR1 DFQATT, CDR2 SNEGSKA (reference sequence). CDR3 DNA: TGCAGTGCCGCGCTTCCGGAGAATGAGCAGTTCTTC. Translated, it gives CSAALPENEQFF.